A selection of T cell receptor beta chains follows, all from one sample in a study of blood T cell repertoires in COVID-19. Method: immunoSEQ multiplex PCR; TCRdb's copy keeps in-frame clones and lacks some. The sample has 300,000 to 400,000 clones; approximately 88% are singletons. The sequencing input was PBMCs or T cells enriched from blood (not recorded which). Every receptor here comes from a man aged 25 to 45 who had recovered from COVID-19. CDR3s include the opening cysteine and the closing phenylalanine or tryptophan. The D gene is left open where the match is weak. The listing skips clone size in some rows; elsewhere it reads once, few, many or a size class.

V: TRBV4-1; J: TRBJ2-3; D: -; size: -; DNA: TGCGCCAGCAGCCATGGGCCTAGCACAGATACGCAGTATTTT; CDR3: CASSHGPSTDTQYF
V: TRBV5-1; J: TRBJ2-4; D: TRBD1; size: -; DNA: TGCGCCAGCAGCTCAAGACAGGGGTTGCAAAACATTCAGTACTTC; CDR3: CASSSRQGLQNIQYF
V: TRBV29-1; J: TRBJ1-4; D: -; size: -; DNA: TGCAGCGTTGCGGCGGGCCGGTGGGTCGGGAGGGGTAATGAAAAACTGTTTTTT; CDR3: CSVAAGRWVGRGNEKLFF
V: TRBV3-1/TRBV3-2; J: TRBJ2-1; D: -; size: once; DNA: TGTGCCAGCAGCCAAGATGTATGGGGGGGGGCCCCAAATGAGCAGTTCTTC; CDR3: CASSQDVWGGAPNEQFF
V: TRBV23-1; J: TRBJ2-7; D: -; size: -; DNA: TGCGCCAGCAGTCACGGTTGTTGGCTCCGCGGGTTCTACGAGCAGTACTTC; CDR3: CASSHGCWLRGFYEQYF
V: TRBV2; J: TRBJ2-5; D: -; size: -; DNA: TGTGCCAGCGTCCCGGACTGGGCGGGGGAGACCCAGTACTTC; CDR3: CASVPDWAGETQYF
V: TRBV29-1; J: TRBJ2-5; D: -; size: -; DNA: TGCAGCGTCGCCCCAGCTGGGCAGCAAGAGACCCAGTACTTC; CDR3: CSVAPAGQQETQYF
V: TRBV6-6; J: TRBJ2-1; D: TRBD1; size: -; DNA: TGTGCCAGCAGTCTAAATTTCCCCCGGGACAGGAACAATGAGCAGTTCTTC; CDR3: CASSLNFPRDRNNEQFF
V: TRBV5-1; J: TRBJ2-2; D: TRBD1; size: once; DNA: TGCGCCAGCAGCTTAGACAGGGGTAGTTATCTTACCGGGGAGCTGTTTTTT; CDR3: CASSLDRGSYLTGELFF
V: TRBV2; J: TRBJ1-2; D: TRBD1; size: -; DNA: TGTGCCAGCACCACAGGGGGAAATTTCGCTAACTATGGCTACACCTTC; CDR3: CASTTGGNFANYGYTF
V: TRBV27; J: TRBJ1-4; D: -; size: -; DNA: TGTGCCAGCAGTAATTCGGGGGGCGATGAAAAACTGTTTTTT; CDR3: CASSNSGGDEKLFF
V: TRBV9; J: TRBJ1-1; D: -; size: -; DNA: TGTGCCAGCAGCGCGGGACAAACTGAAGCTTTCTTT; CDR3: CASSAGQTEAFF
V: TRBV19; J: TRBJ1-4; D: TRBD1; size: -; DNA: TGTGCCAGTAGTCCCGGACAGGTGAAAGGAGAAAAACTGTTTTTT; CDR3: CASSPGQVKGEKLFF
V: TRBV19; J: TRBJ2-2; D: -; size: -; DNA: TGTGCCAGTAGTACCCCTAGCGAGAACACCGGGGAGCTGTTTTTT; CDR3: CASSTPSENTGELFF
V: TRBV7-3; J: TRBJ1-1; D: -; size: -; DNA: TGTGCCAGCAGCTCACAACAGAACACTGAAGCTTTCTTT; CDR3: CASSSQQNTEAFF
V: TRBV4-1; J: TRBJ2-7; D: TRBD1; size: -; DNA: TGCGCCAGCAGCCCGGACAGGGGCGCCTACGAGCAGTACTTC; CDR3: CASSPDRGAYEQYF
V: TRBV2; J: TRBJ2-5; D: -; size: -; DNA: TGTGCCAGTATTGCGGGTAGAGAGACCCAGTACTTC; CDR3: CASIAGRETQYF
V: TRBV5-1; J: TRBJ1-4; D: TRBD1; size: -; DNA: TGCGCCAGCAGCATCGGGACAGCTAATGAAAAACTGTTTTTT; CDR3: CASSIGTANEKLFF
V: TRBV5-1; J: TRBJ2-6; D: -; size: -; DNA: TGCGCCAGCAGCTTGGACGGGTCTGGGGCCAACGTCCTGACTTTC; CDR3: CASSLDGSGANVLTF
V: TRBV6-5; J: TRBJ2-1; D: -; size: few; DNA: TGTGCCAGCAGTTACCGTCTAGACAGGATGTACAATGAGCAGTTCTTC; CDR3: CASSYRLDRMYNEQFF
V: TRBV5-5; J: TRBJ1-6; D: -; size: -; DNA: TGTGCCAGCAGCTACGGGAGGGGCGGTTCACCCCTCCACTTT; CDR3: CASSYGRGGSPLHF